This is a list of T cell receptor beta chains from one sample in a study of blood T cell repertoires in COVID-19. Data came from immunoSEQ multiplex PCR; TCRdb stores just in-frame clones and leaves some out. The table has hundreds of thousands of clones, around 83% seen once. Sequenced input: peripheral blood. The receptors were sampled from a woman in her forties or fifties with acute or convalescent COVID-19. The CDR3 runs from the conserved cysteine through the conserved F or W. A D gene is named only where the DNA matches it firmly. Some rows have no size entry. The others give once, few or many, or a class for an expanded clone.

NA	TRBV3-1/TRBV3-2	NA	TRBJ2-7	CASTPAVGGYEQYF	TGTGCCAGCACGCCGGCGGTAGGGGGCTACGAGCAGTACTTC
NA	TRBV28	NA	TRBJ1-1	CASIGVTGGYAEAFF	TGTGCCAGCATCGGGGTAACGGGGGGCTACGCTGAAGCTTTCTTT
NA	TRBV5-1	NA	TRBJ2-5	CASSLLETQYF	TGCGCCAGCAGCTTGCTGGAGACCCAGTACTTC
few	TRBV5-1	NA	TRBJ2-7	CASSLVAGAGYEQYF	TGCGCCAGCAGCTTGGTGGCGGGGGCAGGCTACGAGCAGTACTTC
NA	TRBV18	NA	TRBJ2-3	CASSPRPRAGDTQYF	TGTGCCAGCTCACCCCGACCCAGGGCAGGTGATACGCAGTATTTT
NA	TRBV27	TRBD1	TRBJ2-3	CASSLYRGGTDTQYF	TGTGCCAGCAGTTTGTACAGGGGGGGCACAGATACGCAGTATTTT
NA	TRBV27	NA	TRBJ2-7	CASSLSEPFSYEQYF	TGTGCCAGCAGTTTGAGTGAGCCATTCTCCTACGAGCAGTACTTC
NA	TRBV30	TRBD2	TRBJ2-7	CAWSPGGDAYEQYF	TGTGCCTGGAGTCCCGGGGGGGACGCCTACGAGCAGTACTTC
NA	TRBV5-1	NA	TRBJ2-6	CASSFNRRGSGANVLTF	TGCGCCAGCAGCTTCAACAGGCGCGGCTCTGGGGCCAACGTCCTGACTTTC
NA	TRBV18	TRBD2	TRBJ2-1	CASSPQGLLAGVNNEQFF	TGTGCCAGCTCACCTCAGGGGTTGCTAGCGGGAGTTAATAATGAGCAGTTCTTC
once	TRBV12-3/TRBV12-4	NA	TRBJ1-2	CASGRTAYGYTF	TGTGCCAGCGGAAGGACAGCCTATGGCTACACCTTC
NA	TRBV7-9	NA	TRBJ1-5	CASRWVRGEGNQPQHF	TGTGCCAGCAGGTGGGTACGGGGAGAGGGCAATCAGCCCCAGCATTTT
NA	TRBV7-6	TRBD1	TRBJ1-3	CASSLGTGGFSGNTIYF	TGTGCCAGCAGCTTAGGTACAGGGGGTTTCTCTGGAAACACCATATATTTT
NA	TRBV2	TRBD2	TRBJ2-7	CASTLTPLAGTYEQYF	TGTGCCAGCACCCTGACCCCGCTAGCGGGCACCTACGAGCAGTACTTC
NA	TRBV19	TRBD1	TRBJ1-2	CASSWTGDYGYTF	TGTGCCAGTAGTTGGACAGGGGACTATGGCTACACCTTC
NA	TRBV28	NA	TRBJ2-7	CASSSLGPSYEQYF	TGTGCCAGCAGTTCACTTGGGCCCTCCTACGAGCAGTACTTC
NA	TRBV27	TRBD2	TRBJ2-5	CASSPGLAGPPSETQYF	TGTGCCAGCAGTCCGGGACTAGCGGGCCCTCCATCAGAGACCCAGTACTTC
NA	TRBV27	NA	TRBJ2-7	CASSLQDTYEQYF	TGTGCCAGCAGTTTACAGGATACCTACGAGCAGTACTTC
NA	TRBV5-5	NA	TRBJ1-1	CASSFSGIDTEAFF	TGTGCCAGCAGCTTTTCAGGGATAGACACTGAAGCTTTCTTT
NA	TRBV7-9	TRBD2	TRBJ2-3	CASSLEGAGEVDTQYF	TGTGCCAGCAGCTTAGAAGGAGCGGGAGAGGTAGATACGCAGTATTTT
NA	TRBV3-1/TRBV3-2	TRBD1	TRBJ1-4	CASGDRGNEKLFF	TGTGCCAGCGGGGACAGGGGGAATGAAAAACTGTTTTTT
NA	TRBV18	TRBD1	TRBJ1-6	CASSPNGQAIGSPLHF	TGTGCCAGCTCACCGAACGGACAGGCCATTGGTTCACCCCTCCACTTT
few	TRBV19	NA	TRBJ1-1	CASGHLNTEAFF	TGTGCCAGCGGACATCTGAACACTGAAGCTTTCTTT
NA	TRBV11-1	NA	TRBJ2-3	CASSFQGRDEDTQYF	TGTGCCAGCAGCTTCCAGGGGAGGGATGAAGATACGCAGTATTTT
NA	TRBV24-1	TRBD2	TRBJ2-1	CATSDFGATSGDYNEQFF	TGTGCCACCAGTGATTTTGGGGCCACTAGCGGGGACTACAATGAGCAGTTCTTC
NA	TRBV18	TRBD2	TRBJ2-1	CASSPIQLAGGNEQFF	TGTGCCAGCTCACCTATCCAACTAGCGGGAGGCAATGAGCAGTTCTTC
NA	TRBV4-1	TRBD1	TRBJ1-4	CASSQPGQGNEKLFF	TGCGCCAGCAGCCAGCCGGGACAGGGTAATGAAAAACTGTTTTTT
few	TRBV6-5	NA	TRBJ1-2	CASSQKLTAIYGYTF	TGTGCCAGCAGTCAAAAATTGACAGCCATCTATGGCTACACCTTC
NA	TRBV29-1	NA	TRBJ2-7	CSVVGETYEQYF	TGCAGCGTTGTAGGGGAAACCTACGAGCAGTACTTC
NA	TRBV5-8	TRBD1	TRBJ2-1	CASSTGTGGYFGEQFF	TGTGCCAGCAGCACCGGGACAGGGGGATATTTTGGTGAGCAGTTCTTC
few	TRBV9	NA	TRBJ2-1	CASSATSLDEQFF	TGTGCCAGCAGCGCAACGAGTTTGGATGAGCAGTTCTTC
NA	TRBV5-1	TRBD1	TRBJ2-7	CASSLGQGVTYEQYF	TGCGCCAGCAGCTTGGGGCAGGGGGTCACCTACGAGCAGTACTTC
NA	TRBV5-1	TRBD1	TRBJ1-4	CASSYTSGQGSEKLFF	TGCGCCAGCAGTTATACCTCCGGACAGGGATCCGAAAAACTGTTTTTT
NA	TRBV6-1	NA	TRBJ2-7	CASSEVRYEQYF	TGTGCCAGCAGTGAAGTGAGGTACGAGCAGTACTTC
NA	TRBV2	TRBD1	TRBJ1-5	CASRVDRDRGKKPQHF	TGTGCCAGCAGGGTCGACAGGGATCGGGGTAAGAAGCCCCAGCATTTT
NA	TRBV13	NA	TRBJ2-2	CASSFFSRTGELFF	TGTGCCAGCAGCTTCTTCAGTCGCACCGGGGAGCTGTTTTTT
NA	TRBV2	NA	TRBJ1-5	CASNLQGTHQPQHF	TGTGCCAGTAACCTCCAGGGAACGCATCAGCCCCAGCATTTT
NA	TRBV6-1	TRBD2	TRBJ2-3	CASSEALAGWSVNTQYF	TGTGCCAGCAGTGAAGCGCTAGCGGGTTGGTCGGTTAATACGCAGTATTTT
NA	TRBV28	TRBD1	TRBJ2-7	CASSGPGQGIWEQYF	TGTGCCAGCAGTGGGCCGGGACAGGGAATTTGGGAGCAGTACTTC
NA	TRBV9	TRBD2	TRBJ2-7	CASSVASGRQYEQYF	TGTGCCAGCAGCGTAGCTAGCGGGAGGCAATACGAGCAGTACTTC
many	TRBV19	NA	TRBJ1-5	CASSPIANQPQHF	TGTGCCAGTAGTCCCATTGCGAATCAGCCCCAGCATTTT
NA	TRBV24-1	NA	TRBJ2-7	CAKHIIESGGSNEQYF	TGTGCCAAGCATATAATCGAGTCAGGGGGGTCTAACGAGCAGTACTTC